A selection of T cell receptor beta chains follows, all from one sample in a study of shared clonotypes between healthy human individuals. Method: immunoSEQ multiplex PCR; TCRdb's copy keeps in-frame clones and lacks some. Of about 330,000 clones listed, over 75% are singletons. Sequenced sample: memory CD8+ T cells sorted from blood. These receptors all stem from a young man in good health. Both conserved end residues are part of each CDR3. D genes are given only for firm matches. For some rows the clone size is stated as once, few or many, or as a class when expanded; others skip it.

j_gene | v_gene | len | abundance | d_gene | CDR3aa | CDR3nt
TRBJ1-4 | TRBV6-9 | 17 | NA | NA | CASNVRSGASANEKLFF | TGTGCCAGCAATGTCCGATCGGGGGCATCGGCTAATGAAAAACTGTTTTTT
TRBJ2-7 | TRBV10-2 | 12 | NA | NA | CASSETAYEQYF | TGCGCCAGCAGTGAGACAGCCTACGAGCAGTACTTC
TRBJ2-7 | TRBV7-2 | 14 | NA | TRBD2 | CASSLVGRGGEQYF | TGTGCCAGCAGCTTAGTGGGTCGCGGGGGAGAGCAGTACTTC
TRBJ2-5 | TRBV9 | 16 | NA | TRBD2 | CASSVDGGLYQETQYF | TGTGCCAGCAGCGTAGACGGGGGGTTGTACCAAGAGACCCAGTACTTC
TRBJ1-2 | TRBV10-1 | 15 | NA | NA | CASSDKQGEEDGYTF | TGCGCCAGCAGTGATAAACAGGGAGAAGAGGATGGCTACACCTTC
TRBJ1-5 | TRBV30 | 14 | NA | TRBD1 | CAWSRTGSNQPQHF | TGTGCCTGGAGTCGGACAGGAAGCAATCAGCCCCAGCATTTT
TRBJ1-5 | TRBV10-3 | 12 | NA | NA | CAISEYSQPQHF | TGTGCCATCAGTGAGTACAGTCAGCCCCAGCATTTT
TRBJ1-1 | TRBV19 | 15 | NA | NA | CASEGSRDIHTEAFF | TGTGCCAGTGAGGGGTCTCGGGACATTCACACTGAAGCTTTCTTT
TRBJ2-7 | TRBV6-6 | 14 | NA | NA | CAISSPDYSYEQYF | TGTGCCATCAGTAGTCCGGACTACTCCTACGAGCAGTACTTC
TRBJ1-5 | TRBV28 | 16 | NA | TRBD1 | CASSGSGTGSNQPQHF | TGTGCCAGCAGTGGCTCTGGGACAGGGTCCAATCAGCCCCAGCATTTT
TRBJ1-3 | TRBV7-9 | 15 | NA | TRBD1 | CASTPPTGTGNTIYF | TGTGCCAGCACCCCGCCGACAGGGACTGGAAACACCATATATTTT
TRBJ1-4 | TRBV19 | 15 | NA | NA | CASSIIDATNEKLFF | TGTGCCAGTAGTATTATTGATGCAACTAATGAAAAACTGTTTTTT
TRBJ2-3 | TRBV27 | 14 | NA | NA | CASSSPGAPDTQYF | TGTGCCAGCAGTTCCCCGGGGGCCCCAGATACGCAGTATTTT
TRBJ2-7 | TRBV27 | 13 | NA | TRBD2 | CASKTLAGAEQYF | TGTGCCAGCAAGACGCTAGCGGGGGCCGAGCAGTACTTC
TRBJ2-1 | TRBV7-9 | 17 | NA | NA | CASSPPESEQWYGEQFF | TGTGCCAGCAGCCCCCCGGAGTCAGAACAATGGTATGGCGAGCAGTTCTTC
TRBJ1-2 | TRBV6-5 | 13 | NA | NA | CATPRQITYGYTF | TGTGCCACCCCGAGGCAGATAACCTATGGCTACACCTTC
TRBJ2-7 | TRBV9 | 16 | medium-sized | TRBD2 | CASSGLAGGPSYEQYF | TGTGCCAGCAGCGGACTAGCGGGAGGCCCCTCCTACGAGCAGTACTTC
TRBJ1-1 | TRBV11-2 | 12 | NA | NA | CASSRTVFEAFF | TGTGCCAGCAGCCGGACAGTATTTGAAGCTTTCTTT
TRBJ2-1 | TRBV6-5 | 15 | NA | TRBD2 | CASRPGTSGSWEQFF | TGTGCCAGCAGACCAGGGACTAGCGGGAGTTGGGAGCAGTTCTTC
TRBJ2-2 | TRBV9 | 13 | NA | NA | CASSVGGVGELFF | TGTGCCAGCAGCGTAGGAGGGGTCGGGGAGCTGTTTTTT
TRBJ2-3 | TRBV9 | 15 | NA | TRBD2 | CASRKLAGSTDTQYF | TGTGCCAGCAGGAAACTAGCGGGAAGCACAGATACGCAGTATTTT
TRBJ2-7 | TRBV10-3 | 13 | NA | NA | CATQDGSSYEQYF | TGTGCCACTCAGGACGGTAGCTCCTACGAGCAGTACTTC
TRBJ1-3 | TRBV30 | 12 | NA | NA | CAWSELGNTIYF | TGTGCCTGGAGTGAGCTCGGAAACACCATATATTTT
TRBJ1-2 | TRBV30 | 15 | few | NA | CAWSVMGGFNYGYTF | TGTGCCTGGAGTGTAATGGGGGGGTTTAACTATGGCTACACCTTC
TRBJ2-1 | TRBV2 | 13 | NA | NA | CASSEWLPTFQFF | TGTGCCAGCAGTGAATGGCTACCTACTTTCCAGTTCTTC